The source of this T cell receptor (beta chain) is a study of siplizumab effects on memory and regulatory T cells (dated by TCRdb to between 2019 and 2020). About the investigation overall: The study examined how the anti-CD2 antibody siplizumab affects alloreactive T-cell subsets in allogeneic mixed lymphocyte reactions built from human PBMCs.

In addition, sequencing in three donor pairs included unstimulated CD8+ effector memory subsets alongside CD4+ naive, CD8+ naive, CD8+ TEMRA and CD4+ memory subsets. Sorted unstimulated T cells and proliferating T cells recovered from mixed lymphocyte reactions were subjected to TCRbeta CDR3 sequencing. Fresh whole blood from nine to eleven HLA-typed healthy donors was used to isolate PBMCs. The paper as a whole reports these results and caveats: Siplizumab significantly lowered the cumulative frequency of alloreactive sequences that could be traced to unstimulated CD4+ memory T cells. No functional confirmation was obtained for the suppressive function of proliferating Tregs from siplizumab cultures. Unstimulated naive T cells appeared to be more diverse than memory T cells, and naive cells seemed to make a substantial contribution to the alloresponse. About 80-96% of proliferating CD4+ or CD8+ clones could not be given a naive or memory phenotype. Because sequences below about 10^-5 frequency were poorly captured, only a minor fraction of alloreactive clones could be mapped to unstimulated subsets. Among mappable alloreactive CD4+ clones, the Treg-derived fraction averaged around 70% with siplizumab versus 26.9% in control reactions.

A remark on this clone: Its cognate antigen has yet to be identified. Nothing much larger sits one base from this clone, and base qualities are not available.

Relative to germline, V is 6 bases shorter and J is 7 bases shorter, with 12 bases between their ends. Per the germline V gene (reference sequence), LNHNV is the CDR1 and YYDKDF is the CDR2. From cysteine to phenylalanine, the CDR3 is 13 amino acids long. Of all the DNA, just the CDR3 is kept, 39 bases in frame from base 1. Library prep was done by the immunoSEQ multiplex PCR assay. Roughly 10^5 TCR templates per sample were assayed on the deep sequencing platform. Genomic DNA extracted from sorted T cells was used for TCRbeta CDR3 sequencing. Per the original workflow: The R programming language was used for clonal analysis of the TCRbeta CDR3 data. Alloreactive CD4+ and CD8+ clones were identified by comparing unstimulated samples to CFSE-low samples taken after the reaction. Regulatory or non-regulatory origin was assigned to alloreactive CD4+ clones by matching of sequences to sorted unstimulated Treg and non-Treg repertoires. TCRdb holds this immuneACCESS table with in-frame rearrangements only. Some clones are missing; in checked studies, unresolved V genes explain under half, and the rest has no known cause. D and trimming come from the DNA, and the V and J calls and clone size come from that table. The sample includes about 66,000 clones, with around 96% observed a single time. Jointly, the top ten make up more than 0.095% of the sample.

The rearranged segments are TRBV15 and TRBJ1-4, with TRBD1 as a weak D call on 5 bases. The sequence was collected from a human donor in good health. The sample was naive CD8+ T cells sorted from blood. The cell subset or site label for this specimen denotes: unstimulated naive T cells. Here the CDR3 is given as CATSGGPSEKLFF. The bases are TGTGCCACCAGTGGGGGTCCTTCTGAAAAACTGTTTTTT.